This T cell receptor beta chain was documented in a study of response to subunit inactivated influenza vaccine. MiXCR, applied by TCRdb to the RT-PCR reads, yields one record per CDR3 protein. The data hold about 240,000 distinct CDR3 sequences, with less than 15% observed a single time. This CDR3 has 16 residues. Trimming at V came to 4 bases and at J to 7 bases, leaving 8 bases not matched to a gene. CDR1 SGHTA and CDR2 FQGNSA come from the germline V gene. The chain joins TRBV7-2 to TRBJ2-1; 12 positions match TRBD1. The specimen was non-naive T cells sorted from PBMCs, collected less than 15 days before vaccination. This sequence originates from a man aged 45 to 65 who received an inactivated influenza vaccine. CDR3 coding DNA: TGTGCCAGCAGCTCCCCGGGACAGGGGGCTCGAAATGAGCAGTTCTTC. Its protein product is CASSSPGQGARNEQFF.